This T cell receptor beta chain was obtained from a study of shared clonotypes between healthy human individuals. On the study more broadly: The cohort comprised a couple of women and a few men. Their ages spanned 18 to 49 years.

This CDR3 region has 14 residues. J was trimmed by 8 bases and V by 6 bases; bases with no gene match: 10. CDR1 and CDR2 from the germline V gene are KGHSH and LQKENI. The repertoire was sequenced with immunoSEQ multiplex PCR; TCRdb's copy has only in-frame clones and lacks some. The table includes about 1.4 million clones, approximately 97% detected once. This clonotype was obtained from a man aged 30 to 39 in good health. The rearrangement links TRBV18 to TRBJ2-1; the match to TRBD2 covers 7 bases. Sequencing was carried out using naive CD4+ T cells sorted from blood. Subset given: CD45RA+ positively selected. The CDR3 here is CASSYGRPTYEQFF. CDR3 in DNA: TGTGCCAGCTCCTACGGGAGGCCCACATATGAGCAGTTCTTC.